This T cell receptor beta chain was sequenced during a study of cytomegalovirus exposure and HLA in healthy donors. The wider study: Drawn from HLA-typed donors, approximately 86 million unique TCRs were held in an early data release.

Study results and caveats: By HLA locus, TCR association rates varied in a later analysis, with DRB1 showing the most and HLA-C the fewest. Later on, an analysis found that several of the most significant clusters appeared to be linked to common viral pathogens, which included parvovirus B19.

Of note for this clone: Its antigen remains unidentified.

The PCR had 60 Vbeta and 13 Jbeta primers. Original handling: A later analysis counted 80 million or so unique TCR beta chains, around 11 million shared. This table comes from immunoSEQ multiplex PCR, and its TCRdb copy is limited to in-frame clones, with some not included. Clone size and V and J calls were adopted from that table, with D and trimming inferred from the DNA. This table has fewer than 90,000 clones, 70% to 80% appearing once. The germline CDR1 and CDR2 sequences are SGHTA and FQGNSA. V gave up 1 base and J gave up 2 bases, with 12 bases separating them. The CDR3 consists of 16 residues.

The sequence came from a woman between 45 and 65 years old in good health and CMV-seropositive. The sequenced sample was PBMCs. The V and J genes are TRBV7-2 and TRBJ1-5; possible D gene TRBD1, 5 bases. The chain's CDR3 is CASSLGQGGGNQPQHF. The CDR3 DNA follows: TGTGCCAGCAGCTTAGGGCAGGGCGGAGGCAATCAGCCCCAGCATTTT.